Listed below are T cell receptor beta chains from one sample, sequenced in a study of regulatory T cells in long-lasting Graves disease. TCRdb recomputed calls from the multiplex PCR reads with MiXCR, one row per CDR3 protein. The data contain about 610,000 distinct CDR3 sequences, roughly 15% of them seen just once; the ten biggest clones take up more than 10%. These data also featured in a second study, about T cells in Graves' hyperthyroidism and ophthalmopathy.

The material sequenced was peripheral blood mononuclear cells (PBMCs), taken at new diagnosis, from a patient treated with antithyroid drugs. Source of these receptors: a young man with Graves disease. CDR3s include the opening cysteine and the closing phenylalanine or tryptophan. Fields, in order: D gene, clone size, J gene, V gene, CDR3 DNA, CDR3 protein. D genes are given only for firm matches. The size of a clone is reported for some rows only, either as once, few or many, or as a class for expanded clones.

.	many	TRBJ2-7	TRBV27	TGTGCCAGCAGTTTAGGTGGACAGCCTTATAACGAGCAGTACTTC	CASSLGGQPYNEQYF
TRBD1	many	TRBJ2-7	TRBV27	TGTGCCAGCAGTTTTATGGGGGACAGGGCCTTCTACGAGCAGTACTTC	CASSFMGDRAFYEQYF
.	few	TRBJ2-4	TRBV6-2/TRBV6-3	TGTGCCAGCAGTGGTGGGGACAATTCCGGAAACATTCAGTACTTC	CASSGGDNSGNIQYF
.	.	TRBJ2-7	TRBV2	TGTGCCAGCAGTGGACAGTTTCGGGTCGAGCAGTACTTC	CASSGQFRVEQYF
TRBD1	many	TRBJ2-5	TRBV6-1	TGTGCCAGCATCCCGGGTGGCAGGGGGCTGGAGACCCAGTACTTC	CASIPGGRGLETQYF
.	few	TRBJ2-7	TRBV4-1	TGCGCCAGCAGCCAATTGACTAGTTCCCACGAGCAGTACTTC	CASSQLTSSHEQYF
TRBD2	.	TRBJ2-1	TRBV12-3/TRBV12-4	TGTGCCAGCAGTTTTTCTAGCGGGAGCGACAATGAGCAGTTCTTC	CASSFSSGSDNEQFF
.	.	TRBJ1-1	TRBV3-1	TGTGCCAGCAGCCAAGTCGGGAAGAACACTGAAGCTTTCTTT	CASSQVGKNTEAFF
.	few	TRBJ2-5	TRBV4-2	TGTGCCAGCAGCCGGACGAGCGGTGAAGGGGGGACCCAGTACTTC	CASSRTSGEGGTQYF
.	many	TRBJ1-5	TRBV11-3	TGTGCCAGCAGCTTCCGACAGTATAGCAATCAGCCCCAGCATTTT	CASSFRQYSNQPQHF
TRBD2	.	TRBJ2-1	TRBV4-1	TGCGCCAGCAGCCAAGGGACTAGGAGAGGGGAGCAGTTCTTC	CASSQGTRRGEQFF
.	.	TRBJ2-7	TRBV27	TGTGCCAGCAGTTGGCAGCGAAGGAACAAGCAGTACTTC	CASSWQRRNKQYF
.	.	TRBJ2-7	TRBV20-1	TGCAGTGCCATGACAGGGGGTGGCAGCGGGAGGACCTACGAGCAGTACTTC	CSAMTGGGSGRTYEQYF